This is a list of T cell receptor beta chains from one sample in a study of beta chain features in type 1 diabetes. Some clones are missing from TCRdb's copy, which holds only in-frame ones; the method was immunoSEQ multiplex PCR. The table records a few hundred thousand clones, less than 30% of them present only once. Sequencing was performed on naive CD4+ T cells from blood. These receptors all come from a woman aged 25 to 45 with type 1 diabetes. Both conserved end residues are part of each CDR3. D genes are given only for firm matches. Size is omitted from some rows. Given values are once, few, many or a class for expanded clones.

V gene	J gene	D gene	clone size	CDR3 protein	CDR3 DNA
TRBV2	TRBJ1-2	NA	NA	CASRTGHSYGYTF	TGTGCCAGCAGAACCGGACATAGCTATGGCTACACCTTC
TRBV11-2	TRBJ1-1	NA	NA	CASSPRTGTNPEAFF	TGTGCCAGCAGCCCAAGAACAGGGACCAACCCTGAAGCTTTCTTT
TRBV30	TRBJ1-5	NA	few	CAWSVRGNQPQHF	TGTGCCTGGAGTGTCAGGGGAAATCAGCCCCAGCATTTT
TRBV4-2	TRBJ1-4	NA	NA	CASSQQIPDPGEKLFF	TGTGCCAGCAGCCAACAAATCCCAGACCCAGGTGAAAAACTGTTTTTT
TRBV25-1	TRBJ1-1	TRBD1	few	CASEGARYTEAFF	TGTGCCAGCGAGGGGGCGCGATATACTGAAGCTTTCTTT
TRBV30	TRBJ1-1	NA	NA	CAWSVLENADTEAFF	TGTGCCTGGAGTGTCCTAGAGAATGCGGACACTGAAGCTTTCTTT
TRBV30	TRBJ2-7	NA	NA	CAWSNRYEQYF	TGTGCCTGGAGTAACAGGTACGAGCAGTACTTC
TRBV30	TRBJ1-3	TRBD1	few	CAWDQDRANTIYF	TGTGCCTGGGACCAAGACAGGGCCAACACCATATATTTT
TRBV18	TRBJ2-6	NA	NA	CASSPGVELRANVLTF	TGTGCCAGCTCACCCGGAGTCGAGCTGAGGGCCAACGTCCTGACTTTC
TRBV4-1	TRBJ2-5	TRBD2	NA	CASSQDRLAGAETQYF	TGCGCCAGCAGCCAAGACAGACTAGCGGGAGCAGAGACCCAGTACTTC
TRBV2	TRBJ2-1	NA	few	CASGVGLFYNEQFF	TGTGCCAGCGGAGTTGGACTGTTCTACAATGAGCAGTTCTTC
TRBV7-2	TRBJ2-3	NA	NA	CASSFSRPGTSTDTQYF	TGTGCCAGCAGCTTCTCGCGGCCCGGGACTAGCACAGATACGCAGTATTTT
TRBV5-1	TRBJ2-6	NA	NA	CASSLEGVVNVLTF	TGCGCCAGCAGCTTGGAGGGGGTAGTCAACGTCCTGACTTTC
TRBV5-1	TRBJ2-5	NA	few	CASSLGGGEETQYF	TGCGCCAGCAGCTTGGGTGGTGGAGAAGAGACCCAGTACTTC
TRBV5-1	TRBJ1-1	NA	NA	CASSLGGQLNTEAFF	TGCGCCAGCAGCTTGGGCGGACAGCTGAACACTGAAGCTTTCTTT
TRBV25-1	TRBJ1-2	NA	NA	CASSEGAGWAYGYTF	TGTGCCAGCAGTGAAGGGGCAGGATGGGCCTATGGCTACACCTTC
TRBV4-2	TRBJ2-3	TRBD2	NA	CASVQSAGSTDTQYF	TGTGCCAGCGTCCAATCAGCGGGGAGCACAGATACGCAGTATTTT
TRBV2	TRBJ1-2	NA	NA	CASGSGNYGYTF	TGTGCCAGCGGGAGCGGTAACTATGGCTACACCTTC